The 29 T cell receptor beta chains listed next were all sequenced from one sample in a study of T cell changes during pregnancy in multiple sclerosis (dated by TCRdb to about 2019). The library came from the immunoSEQ multiplex PCR assay. What TCRdb holds here is the immuneACCESS table cut down to in-frame rearrangements. Part of the clones is not present; checked against another copy, under half of the missing clones reflect an unresolved V gene, and the others are unexplained. Recorded for this sample are approximately 100,000 clones; almost 95% of them occurred a single time. Jointly, the top ten make up 0.9% of the sample. This material consisted of peripheral blood, taken before pregnancy. The receptors originated from a female donor with multiple sclerosis, enrolled in a pregnancy study.

This clone came up once. J is TRBJ2-7 and V is TRBV29-1; D may be TRBD1 (6 bases). There are 12 residues in the CDR3. Trimming removed 7 bases at V and 4 bases at J, with 14 bases between. Germline values: CDR1 SQVTM, CDR2 ANQGSEA. The CDR3 nucleotides read TGCAGCGCTAGTTCGACAGGTTACGAGCAGTACTTC. Its protein is CSASSTGYEQYF.

This rearrangement joins TRBV29-1 to TRBJ1-2, with TRBD1 matching over 12 bases. The trim removed 7 bases at V and 7 bases at J, leaving 4 bases unmatched. The CDR3 consists of 12 residues. Germline loops: CDR1 SQVTM, CDR2 ANQGSEA. The CDR3 nucleotides read TGCAGCGACGGGACAGGGGGCCGTGGCTACACCTTC. Translating gives CSDGTGGRGYTF.

The chain combines TRBV28 with TRBJ2-7; TRBD2 matches at 8 bases. Per the germline V gene, CDR1 is MDHEN and CDR2 is SYDVKM. The length of the CDR3 is 12 residues. Unmatched junction bases numbered 6, after V lost 8 bases and J lost 6 bases. The CDR3 DNA reads as TGTGCCAGCTTAGGACTAGCCGGCGAGCAGTACTTC. Amino acids: CASLGLAGEQYF.

This chain connects TRBV27 to TRBJ2-7; TRBD2 matches 10 bases. The CDR3 has 14 amino acids. The ends lost 2 bases at V and 7 bases at J; junction bases unmatched: 5. Per the germline V gene, CDR1 is MNHEY and CDR2 is SMNVEV (reference sequence). CDR3 coding DNA: TGTGCCAGCAGTTTAGCAGCGGGAGGGTGGGAGCAGTACTTC. Translation: CASSLAAGGWEQYF.

This clone appeared once. The J gene is TRBJ2-5, the V gene TRBV19, with 9 bases matching TRBD2. The germline V gene encodes CDR1 LNHDA and CDR2 SQIVND (reference sequence). J gave up 4 bases and V 5 bases, and 11 bases lay outside the gene matches. This CDR3 region has 16 residues. The CDR3 protein is CASSSGGAGGGETQYF. CDR3 nucleotides: TGTGCCAGTAGTTCCGGCGGAGCGGGAGGAGGAGAGACCCAGTACTTC.

This clone came up a few times. The chain recombines TRBV7-9 with TRBJ1-1; tentative D call: TRBD1 (6 bases). The CDR3 contains 15 residues. In germline, CDR1 is SEHNR, CDR2 FQNEAQ (reference sequence). V lost 5 bases, J lost 5 bases, and 18 bases lay in between. CDR3 nucleotides: TGTGCCAGCAGCCCCCGGGCAGGGGTAGGAACTGAAGCTTTCTTT. It encodes CASSPRAGVGTEAFF.

This chain joins TRBV4-2 and TRBJ2-7; maybe TRBD1 (5 bases). V lost 0 bases and J 0 bases, leaving 9 bases between the germline ends. There are 15 residues in the CDR3. Germline CDR1 reads LGHNA; CDR2 reads YNFKEQ. CDR3 nucleotide sequence: TGTGCCAGCAGCCAAGATGGACATAACTCCTACGAGCAGTACTTC. Its protein product is CASSQDGHNSYEQYF.

This chain connects TRBV5-6 to TRBJ1-2, with D maybe TRBD1 (6 bases). This CDR3 is 14 amino acids long. From germline, CDR1 is SGHDT and CDR2 YYEEEE. V lost 4 bases and J lost 3, with 13 bases in between. DNA of the CDR3: TGTGCCAGCAGCCCAAGGGGGGGAGACTATGGCTACACCTTC. Residues: CASSPRGGDYGYTF.

The genes are TRBV6-6 and TRBJ1-6, with 8 positions matching TRBD1. The CDR3 loop spans 15 amino acids. V was clipped by 6 bases and J by 3 bases; unmatched bases: 4. Germline assignment: CDR1 MNHNY and CDR2 SVGAGI (reference sequence). The CDR3 protein is CASRDRADYNSPLHF. The CDR3 DNA is TGTGCCAGCAGGGACAGGGCTGACTATAATTCACCCCTCCACTTT.

This sequence joins TRBV7-9 and TRBJ1-2; D is unresolved. Trimming took 5 bases from V and 6 from J, leaving 16 bases between them. CDR1 SEHNR and CDR2 FQNEAQ come from the germline V gene (reference sequence). The length of the CDR3 is 14 residues. In nucleotides, the CDR3 is TGTGCCAGCAGCGACTTTCTGCGGGAGAATGGCTACACCTTC. It specifies CASSDFLRENGYTF. Based on the CDR3 plus reference TRBV7-9 and TRBJ1-2, the full variable domain is DTGVSQNPRHKITKRGQNVTFRCDPISEHNRLYWYRQTLGQGPEFLTYFQNEAQLEKSRLLSDRFSAERPKGSFSTLEIQRTEQGDSAMYLCASSDFLRENGYTFGSGTRLTVV.

This clone was counted between two and nine times. The chain uses TRBV7-2 and TRBJ2-2, with 7 bases fitting TRBD1. In germline, CDR1 is SGHTA, CDR2 FQGNSA. The CDR3 has 14 residues. After removal of 9 bases from V and 2 bases from J, the junction contained 6 bases not matched to a gene. In nucleotides, the CDR3 is TGTGCCAGTCAGGGACAGACAAACACCGGGGAGCTGTTTTTT. Translated, it gives CASQGQTNTGELFF.

This chain joins TRBV19 and TRBJ1-5; D unresolved. The CDR3 spans 15 residues. The germline V and J ends were trimmed by 2 bases and 5 bases, with 13 bases remaining between them. From germline, CDR1 is LNHDA and CDR2 SQIVND (reference sequence). CDR3 nucleotide sequence: TGTGCCAGTAGTATATTCGGGTTAACCCATCAGCCCCAGCATTTT. This translates into CASSIFGLTHQPQHF.

The rearrangement links TRBV15 to TRBJ2-4, with a tentative D call TRBD2 (5 bases). Trimming took off 3 bases at V and 0 bases at J, with 15 bases between the two ends. This CDR3 is built from 17 residues. Per germline, CDR1 LNHNV and CDR2 YYDKDF (reference sequence). CDR3 loop: CATSRDSGVLAKNIQYF. DNA of the CDR3: TGTGCCACCAGCAGGGACTCCGGGGTGCTAGCCAAAAACATTCAGTACTTC. The whole variable domain, remainder taken from reference TRBV15 and TRBJ2-4, is DAMVIQNPRYQVTQFGKPVTLSCSQTLNHNVMYWYQQKSSQAPKLLFHYYDKDFNNEADTPDNFQSRRPNTSFCFLDIRSPGLGDTAMYLCATSRDSGVLAKNIQYFGAGTRLSVL.

J is TRBJ2-1 and V is TRBV13; possible D gene TRBD2, 5 bases. The germline V and J ends were trimmed by 5 bases and 5 bases, with 19 bases remaining between them. Germline CDR1 reads PRHDT; CDR2 reads FYEKMQ (reference sequence). This CDR3 region has 16 residues. The CDR3 sequence: CASSPRVAGGDNEQFF. The CDR3, as DNA: TGTGCCAGCAGCCCCCGAGTTGCGGGCGGTGACAATGAGCAGTTCTTC. Full variable domain (rest looked up from reference TRBV13 and TRBJ2-1): AAGVIQSPRHLIKEKRETATLKCYPIPRHDTVYWYQQGPGQDPQFLISFYEKMQSDKGSIPDRFSAQQFSDYHSELNMSSLELGDSALYFCASSPRVAGGDNEQFFGPGTRLTVL.

The CDR3 DNA reads TGTGCCAGCTCGTTACAGACGAACACTGAAGCTTTCTTT. Translating it yields CASSLQTNTEAFF. The J gene is TRBJ1-1, the V gene TRBV18; D ambiguous. Trimming shortened V by 6 bases and J by 1 base, and 9 bases separated the two germline ends. Germline CDR1 KGHSH, CDR2 LQKENI. The CDR3 runs 13 residues.

The chain is built from TRBV28 and TRBJ2-3, with D uncertain. There are 12 residues in the CDR3. Trimming stripped 6 bases from V and 0 bases from J, with 4 bases between. CDR1 is MDHEN, CDR2 SYDVKM, per germline. CDR3 protein: CASRLSTDTQYF. The CDR3 DNA reads TGTGCCAGCAGACTTAGCACAGATACGCAGTATTTT. The entire variable domain, with the rest obtained from reference TRBV28 and TRBJ2-3, is as follows: DVKVTQSSRYLVKRTGEKVFLECVQDMDHENMFWYRQDPGLGLRLIYFSYDVKMKEKGDIPEGYSVSREKKERFSLILESASTNQTSMYLCASRLSTDTQYFGPGTRLTVL.

The chain has TRBV18 and TRBJ2-7; D gene uncertain. CDR1 is KGHSH, CDR2 LQKENI, per germline. This CDR3 has 15 amino acids. V was trimmed by 3 bases and J by 0 bases, leaving 12 bases between them. The CDR3, as DNA: TGTGCCAGCTCACCGTCCGACTCCACCTCCTACGAGCAGTACTTC. This codes for CASSPSDSTSYEQYF.

This rearrangement joins TRBV10-1 to TRBJ1-1, with TRBD1 matching over 8 bases. The CDR3 is 15 amino acids. The V and J ends lost 4 bases and 0 bases, in that order; junction bases with no gene match: 4. Germline lookup yields CDR1 WNHNN and CDR2 SYGVQD (reference sequence). CDR3 DNA: TGCGCCAGCAGTGGTAACAGGGGGATGAACACTGAAGCTTTCTTT. Translation gives CASSGNRGMNTEAFF.

The CDR3 loop is CASSPLEDRLREQYF. The CDR3 DNA reads as TGTGCCAGCAGCCCTTTGGAGGACAGGCTTCGCGAGCAGTACTTC. The rearrangement joins TRBV5-4 to TRBJ2-7, with 7 bases that match TRBD1. The V segment lost 4 bases and the J segment 6 bases; nucleotides outside the gene matches: 13. In germline, CDR1 is SGHNT, CDR2 YYREEE (reference sequence). This CDR3 region has 15 residues.

This chain's CDR3 is CATSSRTGLNTEAFF. Here the CDR3 DNA reads TGTGCCACCAGCTCACGGACAGGGTTGAACACTGAAGCTTTCTTT. V is TRBV15 and J is TRBJ1-1, with TRBD1 identical over 8 bases. V gave up 5 bases and J gave up 0 bases; unmatched junction bases: 5. In germline, CDR1 is LNHNV, CDR2 YYDKDF (reference sequence). The CDR3 extends over 15 amino acids.

The chain combines TRBV7-9 with TRBJ2-7; D is ambiguous. The germline gives CDR1 SEHNR, CDR2 FQNEAQ (reference sequence). Trimming removed 1 base from V and 2 bases from J, with 6 bases in between. This CDR3 is built from 13 residues. The CDR3 DNA is TGTGCCAGCAGCTTAGGTACACCCTACGAGCAGTACTTC. This translates into CASSLGTPYEQYF.

CDR3 DNA: TGTGCCTGGAGTGCCGATGGCCGAGTGGGCCCTGAGCAGTTCTTC. Translation: CAWSADGRVGPEQFF. The chain combines TRBV30 with TRBJ2-1, with D unresolved. This CDR3 comprises 15 residues. Trimming took off 1 base at V and 9 bases at J, with 19 bases between the two ends. The germline V gene has CDR1 GTSNPN and CDR2 SVGIG (reference sequence).

CDR3 residues: CASSVEGLGAGEQYF. The CDR3 nucleotides read TGTGCCAGCAGCGTAGAGGGTTTGGGGGCGGGCGAGCAGTACTTC. The gene calls are TRBV9 and TRBJ2-7; TRBD1 is a possible D gene (6 bases). The CDR3 loop spans 15 amino acids. V was pared by 0 bases and J by 6 bases, with 16 bases between. The V gene's germline CDR1 is SGDLS and CDR2 YYNGEE.

This chain joins TRBV11-1 and TRBJ2-2; D is uncertain. V was pared by 5 bases and J by 4 bases, with 11 bases between. The CDR3 has 14 residues. The germline V gene has CDR1 SGHAT and CDR2 FQDESV (reference sequence). CDR3 region: CASSTQRGTGELFF. CDR3 DNA sequence: TGTGCCAGCAGCACTCAGCGTGGCACCGGGGAGCTGTTTTTT.

This rearrangement joins TRBV10-3 to TRBJ1-1, with 7 bases that match TRBD1. The CDR3 covers 13 residues. Germline-derived CDR1 and CDR2 are ENHRY and SYGVKD. V shed 8 bases and J 0 bases; nucleotides not matched to a gene: 3. CDR3 sequence reads: CAISGGMNTEAFF. Written as DNA, the CDR3 is TGTGCCATCTCAGGGGGAATGAACACTGAAGCTTTCTTT.

V and J are TRBV6-1 and TRBJ2-1; 8 nucleotides agree with TRBD2. The CDR3 has 15 residues. Germline V gene lookup returns CDR1 MNHNS and CDR2 SASEGT. Trimming removed 9 bases from V and 3 bases from J; junction bases left unmatched: 10. The CDR3 loop reads CASSGGTSYYNEQFF. The CDR3 DNA sequence: TGTGCCAGTTCGGGAGGGACATCGTACTACAATGAGCAGTTCTTC.

The rearrangement joins TRBV25-1 to TRBJ1-2, with 8 bases lining up with TRBD1. J gave up 6 bases and V 2 bases, and 5 bases lay outside the gene matches. The germline CDR1 and CDR2 sequences are MGHDK and SYGVNS. The CDR3 length is 14 residues. The CDR3 nucleotides are TGTGCCAGCAGTGAAAACAGGGGGAGGGATGGCTACACCTTC. Translated: CASSENRGRDGYTF.

The chain carries TRBV5-1 and TRBJ2-7, with D possibly being TRBD2 (8 bases). Germline-derived CDR1 and CDR2 are SGHRS and YFSETQ. V lost 6 bases and J 5 bases, leaving 24 bases between the germline ends. The CDR3 covers 16 residues. The CDR3 sequence is CASTILTGTGRDEQYF. The CDR3 DNA sequence: TGCGCCAGCACTATTTTGACAGGGACCGGGAGGGACGAGCAGTACTTC.

This clone is a singleton in its sample. The chain couples TRBV14 to TRBJ2-5; maybe TRBD2 (6 bases). Germline values: CDR1 SGHDN, CDR2 FVKESK. The CDR3 is 21 residues long. V was cut by 4 bases and J by 2 bases, with 32 bases left in between. CDR3 in amino acids: CASSRNHDFRKRVTSQETQYF. The CDR3 DNA is TGTGCCAGCAGCCGAAACCACGACTTCAGGAAGCGGGTTACTTCACAAGAGACCCAGTACTTC.